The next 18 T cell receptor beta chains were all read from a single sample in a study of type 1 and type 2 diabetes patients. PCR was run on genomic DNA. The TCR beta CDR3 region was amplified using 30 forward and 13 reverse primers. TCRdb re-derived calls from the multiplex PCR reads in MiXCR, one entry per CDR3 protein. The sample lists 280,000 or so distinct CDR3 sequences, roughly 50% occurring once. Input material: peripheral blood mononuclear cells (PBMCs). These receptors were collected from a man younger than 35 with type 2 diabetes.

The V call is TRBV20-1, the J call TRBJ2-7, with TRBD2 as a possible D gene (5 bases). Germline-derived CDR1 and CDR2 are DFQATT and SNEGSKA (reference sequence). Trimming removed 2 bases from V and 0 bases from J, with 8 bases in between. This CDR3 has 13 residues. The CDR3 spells CSARLGSSYEQYF. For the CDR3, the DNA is TGCAGTGCTAGATTGGGGAGCTCCTACGAGCAGTACTTC.

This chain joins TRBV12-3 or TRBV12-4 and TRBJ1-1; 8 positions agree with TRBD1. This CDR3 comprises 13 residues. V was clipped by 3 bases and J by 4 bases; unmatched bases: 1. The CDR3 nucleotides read TGTGCCAGCAGTTTCACAGGGGGCACTGAAGCTTTCTTT. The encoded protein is CASSFTGGTEAFF.

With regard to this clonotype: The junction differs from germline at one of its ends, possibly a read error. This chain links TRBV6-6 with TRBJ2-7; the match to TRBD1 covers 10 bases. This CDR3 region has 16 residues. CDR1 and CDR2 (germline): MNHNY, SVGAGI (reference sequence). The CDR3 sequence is CTSSGTGVLRYDEQYF. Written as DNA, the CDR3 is TGTACCAGCTCCGGGACAGGGGTCCTTCGATATGACGAGCAGTACTTC.

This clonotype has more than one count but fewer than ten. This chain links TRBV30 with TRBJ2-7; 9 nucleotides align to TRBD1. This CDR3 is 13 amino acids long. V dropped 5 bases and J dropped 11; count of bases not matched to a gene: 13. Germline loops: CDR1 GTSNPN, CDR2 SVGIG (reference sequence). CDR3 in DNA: TGTGCCTGGCAACCGGGACAGGGAATTTTCAAGTACTTC. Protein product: CAWQPGQGIFKYF.

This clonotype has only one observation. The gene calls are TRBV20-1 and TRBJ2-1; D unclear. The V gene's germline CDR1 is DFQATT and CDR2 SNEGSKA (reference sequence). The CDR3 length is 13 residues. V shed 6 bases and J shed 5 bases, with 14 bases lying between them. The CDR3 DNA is TGCAGTGCCCAACGGGCCAGTAACAATGAGCAGTTCTTC. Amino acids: CSAQRASNNEQFF.

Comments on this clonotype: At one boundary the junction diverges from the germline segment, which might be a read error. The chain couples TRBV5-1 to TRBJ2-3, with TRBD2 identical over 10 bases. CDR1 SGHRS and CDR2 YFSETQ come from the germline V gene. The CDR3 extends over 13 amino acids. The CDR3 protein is CASSLAGVDTQYF. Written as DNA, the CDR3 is TGTGCCAGCAGCCTAGCGGGGGTTGATACGCAGTATTTT.

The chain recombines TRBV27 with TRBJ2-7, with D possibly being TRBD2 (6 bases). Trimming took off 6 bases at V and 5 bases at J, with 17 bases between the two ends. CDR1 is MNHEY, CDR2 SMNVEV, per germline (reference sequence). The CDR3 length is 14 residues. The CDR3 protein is CASRPGLVLHEQYF. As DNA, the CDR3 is TGTGCCAGCAGACCGGGACTCGTCCTTCACGAGCAGTACTTC.

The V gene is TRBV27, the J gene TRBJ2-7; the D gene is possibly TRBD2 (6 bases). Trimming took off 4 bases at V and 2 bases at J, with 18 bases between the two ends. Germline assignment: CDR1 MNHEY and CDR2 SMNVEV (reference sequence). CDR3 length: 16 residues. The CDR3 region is CASSSLGASETYEQYF. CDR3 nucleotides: TGTGCCAGCAGTTCCCTTGGGGCTAGCGAAACCTACGAGCAGTACTTC.

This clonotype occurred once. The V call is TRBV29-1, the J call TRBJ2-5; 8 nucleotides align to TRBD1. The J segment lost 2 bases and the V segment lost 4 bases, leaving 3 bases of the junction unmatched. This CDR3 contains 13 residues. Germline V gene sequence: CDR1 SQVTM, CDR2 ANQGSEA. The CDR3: CSVGTGSQETQYF. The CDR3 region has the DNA TGCAGCGTTGGGACAGGGTCACAAGAGACCCAGTACTTC.

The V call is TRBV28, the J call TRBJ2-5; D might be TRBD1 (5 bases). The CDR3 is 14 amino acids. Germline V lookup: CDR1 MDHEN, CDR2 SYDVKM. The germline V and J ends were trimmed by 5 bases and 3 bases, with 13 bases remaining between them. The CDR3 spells CASSHQGLEETQYF. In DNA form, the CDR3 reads TGTGCCAGCAGTCATCAGGGTTTGGAAGAGACCCAGTACTTC.

The CDR3 sequence: CACARDTEAFF. Here the CDR3 DNA reads TGTGCCTGCGCGAGGGACACTGAAGCTTTCTTT. The rearrangement links TRBV30 to TRBJ1-1; D remains ambiguous. Germline V gene lookup returns CDR1 GTSNPN and CDR2 SVGIG (reference sequence). V lost 6 bases to trimming and J lost 3 bases, with 8 bases between them. The CDR3 has 11 residues.

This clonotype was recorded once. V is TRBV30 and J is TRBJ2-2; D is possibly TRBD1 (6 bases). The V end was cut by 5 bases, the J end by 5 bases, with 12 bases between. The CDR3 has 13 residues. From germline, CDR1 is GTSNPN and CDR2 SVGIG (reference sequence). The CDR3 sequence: CAWVSQGTGELFF. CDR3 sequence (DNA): TGTGCCTGGGTATCTCAGGGGACCGGGGAGCTGTTTTTT.

The CDR3 spells CASSYQGIDSPLHF. CDR3 DNA: TGTGCCAGCAGTTACCAGGGGATCGATTCACCCCTCCACTTT. The J gene is TRBJ1-6, the V gene TRBV6-6, with D perhaps matching TRBD1 (6 bases). Trimming removed 2 bases at V and 8 bases at J, with 10 bases between. CDR1 is MNHNY and CDR2 is SVGAGI in the germline V gene (reference sequence). The CDR3 length is 14 residues.

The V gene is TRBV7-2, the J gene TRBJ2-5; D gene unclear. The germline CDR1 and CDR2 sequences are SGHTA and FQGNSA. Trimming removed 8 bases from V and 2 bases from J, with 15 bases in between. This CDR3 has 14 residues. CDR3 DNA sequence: TGTGCCAGCGGCCTTTTGGGCCCGCAAGAGACCCAGTACTTC. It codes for CASGLLGPQETQYF.

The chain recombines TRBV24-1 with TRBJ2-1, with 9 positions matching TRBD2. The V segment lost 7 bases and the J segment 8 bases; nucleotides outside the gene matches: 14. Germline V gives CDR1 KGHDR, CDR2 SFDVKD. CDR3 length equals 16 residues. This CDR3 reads CATRPTSGQGNDEQFF. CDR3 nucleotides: TGTGCCACCAGACCGACTAGCGGTCAGGGAAACGATGAGCAGTTCTTC.

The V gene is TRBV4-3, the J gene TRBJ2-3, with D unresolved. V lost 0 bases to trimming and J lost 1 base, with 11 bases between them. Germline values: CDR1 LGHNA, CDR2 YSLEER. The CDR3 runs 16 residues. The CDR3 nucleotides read TGCGCCAGCAGCCAAGATATAGGGCTGGGCACAGATACGCAGTATTTT. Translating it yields CASSQDIGLGTDTQYF.

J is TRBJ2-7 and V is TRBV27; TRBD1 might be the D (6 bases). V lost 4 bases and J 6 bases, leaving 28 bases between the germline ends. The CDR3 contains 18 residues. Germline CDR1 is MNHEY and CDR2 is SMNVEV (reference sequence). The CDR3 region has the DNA TGTGCCAGCAGTTCCGACCTCAACAGGGCAATAGGACGGATCGAGCAGTACTTC. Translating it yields CASSSDLNRAIGRIEQYF.

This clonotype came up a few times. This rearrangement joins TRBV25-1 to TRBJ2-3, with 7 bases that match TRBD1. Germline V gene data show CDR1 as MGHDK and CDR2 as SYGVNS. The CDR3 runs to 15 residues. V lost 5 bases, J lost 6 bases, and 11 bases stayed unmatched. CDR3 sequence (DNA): TGTGCCAGCAGTAGGGACAGCCGTATGATGGATACGCAGTATTTT. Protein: CASSRDSRMMDTQYF. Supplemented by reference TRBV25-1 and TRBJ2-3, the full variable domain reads EADIYQTPRYLVIGTGKKITLECSQTMGHDKMYWYQQDPGMELHLIHYSYGVNSTEKGDLSSESTVSRIRTEHFPLTLESARPSHTSQYLCASSRDSRMMDTQYFGPGTRLTVL.